This T cell receptor beta chain was found in a study of early T cells in non-severe SARS-CoV-2 infection. Background on the study: Sequencing input comprised bulk RNA from unsorted whole blood; chain pairing was not available. Study findings and constraints: The VDJdb matching leaned toward anti-spike CD8 responses and overlooked private and CD4 specificities.

For this clonotype: Its antigen is still unknown.

The germline V gene has CDR1 MNHEY and CDR2 SVGEGT. V lost 6 bases, J lost 4 bases, and 13 bases lay in between. CDR3 size: 13 residues. Individual cDNA molecules received unique molecular identifiers. From the 5' RACE reads, TCRdb called clonotypes with MiXCR, one entry per CDR3 protein. The sample yields tens of thousands of distinct CDR3 sequences, 5% to 6.5% seen once. J is TRBJ2-7 and V is TRBV6-2 or TRBV6-3; D possibly corresponds to TRBD1 (5 bases). Sequencing used whole blood. The source of this sequence is an adult who was a healthcare worker with PCR-confirmed SARS-CoV-2 infection or an uninfected control (not recorded which). CDR3 in amino acids: CASSPGRVYEQYF. The CDR3 bases are TGTGCCAGCAGCCCCGGCAGGGTATACGAGCAGTACTTC.